The clone carrying this TCR beta chain showed up many times. Sequencing libraries for TCR beta were prepared with iRepertoire HTBI primers and Arm-PCR of CDR3 regions. TCRdb processed the multiplex PCR reads anew with MiXCR; each CDR3 protein has one entry. The data show hundreds of thousands of distinct CDR3 sequences, under 20% seen once. These data originate in a study of regulatory T cells in long-lasting Graves disease. The germline CDR1 and CDR2 sequences are MDHEN and SYDVKM. The CDR3 covers 15 residues. Trimming pared 8 bases from V and 1 base from J, leaving 15 bases between. Time point: newly diagnosed GD, antithyroid drugs for less than 3 months. RNA extracted from PBMCs served as the sequencing template. The data were also submitted as part of a second study, on T cells in Graves' hyperthyroidism and ophthalmopathy.

The sequencing here drew on peripheral blood mononuclear cells (PBMCs), taken at new diagnosis, from a patient treated with antithyroid drugs. The rearrangement joins TRBV28 to TRBJ2-4; D call uncertain. The source is a woman in her 30s with Graves disease. The CDR3 nucleotides read TGTGCCAGCTCAGTTTTTAATAAGGCCAAAAACATTCAGTACTTC. Protein sequence: CASSVFNKAKNIQYF. The full variable domain, with the rest looked up from reference TRBV28 and TRBJ2-4, is DVKVTQSSRYLVKRTGEKVFLECVQDMDHENMFWYRQDPGLGLRLIYFSYDVKMKEKGDIPEGYSVSREKKERFSLILESASTNQTSMYLCASSVFNKAKNIQYFGAGTRLSVL.